This T cell receptor (beta chain) was retrieved from a study of cytomegalovirus exposure and HLA in healthy donors. CDR1 MNHEY and CDR2 SMNVEV come from the germline V gene (reference sequence). The CDR3 is 15 residues long. The germline V and J ends were trimmed by 5 bases and 2 bases, with 10 bases remaining between them. The PCR made use of 60 Vbeta and 13 Jbeta primers. Clones were read by immunoSEQ multiplex PCR, and TCRdb kept only the in-frame ones, dropping some. The repertoire holds 75,000 to 95,000 clones, approximately 79% seen once, with about an eighth in the top ten. This sequence joins TRBV27 and TRBJ2-6, with TRBD1 as a possible D gene (6 bases). Sequencing was done on a sample of PBMCs. The sequence derives from a human donor in good health. The CDR3 DNA reads as TGTGCCAGCAGTGCCTACAGGGCTGGGGCCAACGTCCTGACTTTC. Protein sequence: CASSAYRAGANVLTF.